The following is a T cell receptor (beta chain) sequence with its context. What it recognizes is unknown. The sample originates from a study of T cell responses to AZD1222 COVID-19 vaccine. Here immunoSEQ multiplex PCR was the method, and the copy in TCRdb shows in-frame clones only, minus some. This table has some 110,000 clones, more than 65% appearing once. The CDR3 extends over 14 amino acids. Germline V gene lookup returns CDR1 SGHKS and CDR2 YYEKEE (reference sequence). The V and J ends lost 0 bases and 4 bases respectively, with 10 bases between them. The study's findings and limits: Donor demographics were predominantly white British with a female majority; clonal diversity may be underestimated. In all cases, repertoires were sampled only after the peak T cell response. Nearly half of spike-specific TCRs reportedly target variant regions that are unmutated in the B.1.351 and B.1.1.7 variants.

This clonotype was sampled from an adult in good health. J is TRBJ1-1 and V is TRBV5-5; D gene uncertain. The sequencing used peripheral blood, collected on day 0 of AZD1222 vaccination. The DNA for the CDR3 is TGTGCCAGCAGCTTGGGCAGGATGGTCACTGAAGCTTTCTTT. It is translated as CASSLGRMVTEAFF.